Presented here are 30 T cell receptor beta chains from one specimen sequenced in a study of response to subunit inactivated influenza vaccine. In TCRdb, the RT-PCR reads were re-called with MiXCR into one record per CDR3 protein. The top ten hold approximately 11% of the sample, which has 650,000 to 800,000 distinct CDR3 sequences, around 18% seen once. Sequences were derived from PBMCs from blood, sampled approximately 5 days after vaccination. Receptors originate from a middle-aged man who received an inactivated influenza vaccine.

This clonotype has just a few counts. The chain couples TRBV11-2 to TRBJ2-1; D might be TRBD1 (6 bases). V shed 5 bases and J shed 8 bases, with 31 bases lying between them. Germline lookup yields CDR1 SGHAT and CDR2 FQNNGV. The CDR3 runs 19 residues. As DNA, the CDR3 is TGTGCCAGCAGCCAGGCGGCGCAGGGGTGGGTCGGACGATCCCATGAGCAGTTCTTC. It codes for CASSQAAQGWVGRSHEQFF.

The V and J genes are TRBV20-1 and TRBJ1-6; TRBD1 agrees at 7 bases. This CDR3 region has 16 residues. Germline V gene data show CDR1 as DFQATT and CDR2 as SNEGSKA (reference sequence). Trimming at V came to 0 bases and at J to 6 bases, leaving 8 bases not matched to a gene. The CDR3 sequence: CSAREGGQFFNSPLHF. The CDR3 bases are TGCAGTGCTAGAGAGGGGGGACAGTTCTTTAATTCACCCCTCCACTTT.

This clonotype showed up just a few times. This sequence joins TRBV6-5 and TRBJ1-3, with D tentatively TRBD1 (5 bases). Germline values: CDR1 MNHEY, CDR2 SVGAGI. The CDR3 spans 15 residues. With 2 bases removed from V and 0 bases from J, the gap between germline ends came to 8 bases. The CDR3 DNA sequence: TGTGCCAGCAGTTACGCGACAGCCTCTGGAAACACCATATATTTT. It translates to CASSYATASGNTIYF.

This chain links TRBV7-2 with TRBJ1-6; TRBD1 is a possible D gene (5 bases). This CDR3 contains 14 residues. The germline V and J ends were trimmed by 0 bases and 9 bases, with 9 bases remaining between them. Germline values: CDR1 SGHTA, CDR2 FQGNSA. The chain's CDR3 is CTSSLAGVGSPLHF. The DNA of the CDR3 is TGTACCAGCAGCTTAGCGGGGGTGGGTTCACCCCTCCACTTT.

The CDR3 loop reads CASSSWTGRTDTQYF. In DNA form, the CDR3 reads TGCGCCAGCAGCTCCTGGACAGGCAGGACAGATACGCAGTATTTT. The V and J genes are TRBV5-1 and TRBJ2-3; 7 bases line up with TRBD1. The CDR3 sequence is 15 residues long. Germline CDR1 SGHRS, CDR2 YFSETQ. V was clipped by 3 bases and J by 3 bases; unmatched bases: 7.

There are a few counts of this clonotype. The chain joins TRBV4-3 to TRBJ2-3; D might be TRBD2 (6 bases). Trimming stripped 1 base from V and 4 bases from J, with 9 bases between. CDR3 size: 14 residues. Per germline, CDR1 LGHNA and CDR2 YSLEER. The CDR3 reads CASSQVAGSDTQYF. The DNA of the CDR3 is TGCGCCAGCAGCCAAGTGGCGGGATCAGATACGCAGTATTTT.

The rearrangement uses TRBV7-9 and TRBJ1-1; D not certain. Germline CDR1 SEHNR, CDR2 FQNEAQ (reference sequence). The CDR3 extends over 12 amino acids. V was shortened by 8 bases and J by 0 bases, with 7 bases between the two germline ends. CDR3 coding DNA: TGTGCCAGCGGCCTCATGAACACTGAAGCTTTCTTT. Its translation is CASGLMNTEAFF.

J is TRBJ2-1 and V is TRBV28, with 7 bases identical to TRBD2. CDR3 length: 15 amino acids. Germline CDR1 reads MDHEN; CDR2 reads SYDVKM. The V gene end was trimmed by 7 bases and the J gene end by 7 bases; junction bases not matched to a gene: 13. The CDR3 sequence: CASMPSLAVKNEQFF. CDR3 coding DNA: TGTGCCAGCATGCCCTCGCTAGCGGTTAAGAATGAGCAGTTCTTC.

This clonotype has ten or more counts. The CDR3 DNA reads as TGTGCCATCAATAAGGTAGCGGGGGGCCTTATCTACGAGCAGTACTTC. Protein product: CAINKVAGGLIYEQYF. The chain couples TRBV28 to TRBJ2-7; TRBD2 agrees at 10 bases. With V trimmed by 10 bases and J by 3 bases, 15 bases remained unmatched. The length of the CDR3 is 16 residues. Germline CDR1 MDHEN, CDR2 SYDVKM.

This rearrangement joins TRBV3-1 to TRBJ1-1; D is undetermined. Trimming removed 1 base at V and 8 bases at J, with 8 bases between. The CDR3 loop spans 12 amino acids. Per the germline V gene, CDR1 is LGHDT and CDR2 is YNNKEL (reference sequence). DNA of the CDR3: TGTGCCAGCAGCCAAGGGATAATCGAAGCTTTCTTT. It codes for CASSQGIIEAFF.

This clonotype was observed a handful of times. The rearrangement uses TRBV9 and TRBJ2-3, with 10 bases aligning to TRBD2. V shed 3 bases and J 1 base; nucleotides not matched to a gene: 5. Germline-derived CDR1 and CDR2 are SGDLS and YYNGEE. CDR3 size: 16 residues. The CDR3 nucleotides are TGTGCCAGCAGCGCGAGCGGGAGGGGGGGCACAGATACGCAGTATTTT. The encoded protein is CASSASGRGGTDTQYF.

The J gene is TRBJ1-5, the V gene TRBV6-1; 7 nucleotides line up with TRBD1. Germline CDR1 reads MNHNS; CDR2 reads SASEGT. The CDR3 totals 15 residues. V trimming: 6 bases; J trimming: 2 bases; junction bases outside the gene matches: 7. Written as DNA, the CDR3 is TGTGCCAGCAGACAAAATGACAGGGGCAATCAGCCCCAGCATTTT. Translation gives CASRQNDRGNQPQHF.

This clonotype was found a few times. This chain uses TRBV6-6 with TRBJ2-5, with 7 bases aligning to TRBD2. The CDR3 covers 15 residues. Looked up from germline, CDR1 is MNHNY and CDR2 is SVGAGI (reference sequence). Trimming removed 8 bases from V and 5 bases from J; junction bases left unmatched: 14. The CDR3 DNA sequence: TGTGCCAGCGTAAATAGCGGGTCGCCGTCGGAGACCCAGTACTTC. Its protein product is CASVNSGSPSETQYF.

This clonotype has more than one count but fewer than ten. The chain has TRBV6-4 and TRBJ2-5; D remains ambiguous. Germline CDR1 reads MRHNA; CDR2 reads SNTAGT. The V gene lost 2 bases and the J gene lost 1 base, with 11 bases spanning the gap. The CDR3 totals 15 residues. The CDR3 DNA reads as TGTGCCAGCAGTGACCCCGAAGCAATCCAAGAGACCCAGTACTTC. Its translation: CASSDPEAIQETQYF.

About this clonotype: Just one base apart from a much larger clone, this may be a read error. The chain recombines TRBV5-6 with TRBJ2-1, with 9 bases that match TRBD1. With V trimmed by 6 bases and J by 8 bases, 12 bases remained unmatched. The CDR3 spans 15 residues. Germline CDR1 is SGHDT and CDR2 is YYEEEE. CDR3 nucleotides: TGTGCCAGCACCTTCGGGACAGGGCTTTTCGATGAGCAGTTCTTC. It is translated as CASTFGTGLFDEQFF.

This clonotype has more than one count but fewer than ten. This chain joins TRBV28 and TRBJ1-5, with D possibly matching TRBD1 (5 bases). From germline, CDR1 is MDHEN and CDR2 SYDVKM. The V end lost 6 bases, the J end lost 6 bases, and 15 bases lay between the germline ends. This CDR3 is built from 14 residues. The CDR3 is CASSVTRVRQPQHF. DNA for the CDR3: TGTGCCAGCAGCGTTACCAGGGTGCGTCAGCCCCAGCATTTT.

The gene calls are TRBV4-2 and TRBJ2-5; either TRBD1 or TRBD2 may supply D (5 bases each). The length of the CDR3 is 14 residues. Germline V gene sequence: CDR1 LGHNA, CDR2 YNFKEQ. Trimming cost V 1 base and J 4 bases, with 10 bases left between them. The DNA of the CDR3 is TGTGCCAGCAGCCAAGTGGGACGTATAGAGACCCAGTACTTC. Translation gives CASSQVGRIETQYF.

This clonotype has a handful of counts. As DNA, the CDR3 is TGCAGCGTTGTACGAGGGGGCGGCACAGATACGCAGTATTTT. It is translated as CSVVRGGGTDTQYF. V and J are TRBV29-1 and TRBJ2-3; 7 nucleotides align to TRBD1. Unmatched junction bases numbered 5, after V lost 4 bases and J lost 1 base. CDR1 is SQVTM and CDR2 is ANQGSEA in the germline V gene. The CDR3 is 14 amino acids.

This chain joins TRBV15 and TRBJ2-1; 9 bases align to TRBD1. Germline lookup yields CDR1 LNHNV and CDR2 YYDKDF (reference sequence). This CDR3 has 16 amino acids. The V and J ends lost 5 bases and 10 bases, in that order; junction bases with no gene match: 15. The DNA of the CDR3 is TGTGCCACCAGCGAAGTTGGGACAGGGCTAACGGGAGAGCAGTTCTTC. It yields the protein CATSEVGTGLTGEQFF.

In its sample, this clonotype was seen a few times. V is TRBV5-1 and J is TRBJ2-7; 7 bases fit TRBD1. With 0 bases clipped from V and 2 bases from J, the junction kept 5 bases outside the gene matches. This CDR3 has 15 residues. Germline CDR1 is SGHRS and CDR2 is YFSETQ. CDR3 coding DNA: TGCGCCAGCAGCTTGGGGGGACAGCTGACCTACGAGCAGTACTTC. It yields the protein CASSLGGQLTYEQYF.

A word on this clonotype: One end of the junction is discordant with germline, which a read error may explain. The chain has TRBV7-7 and TRBJ2-5; the match to TRBD2 covers 8 bases. The germline V gene has CDR1 SSHAT and CDR2 FNYEAQ (reference sequence). The CDR3 length is 15 residues. CDR3 coding DNA: TGTGCTAGCACCCTCGGGGGGGGGCCCCAAGAGACCCAGAACTTC. Its translation is CASTLGGGPQETQNF.

The V gene is TRBV7-2, the J gene TRBJ2-7; 7 positions agree with TRBD2. The CDR3 extends over 15 amino acids. CDR1 SGHTA and CDR2 FQGNSA come from the germline V gene. The V gene end was trimmed by 5 bases and the J gene end by 5 bases; junction bases not matched to a gene: 12. The CDR3 DNA reads TGTGCCAGCAGCCCCCAGAGCGGGATTTCAAACGAGCAGTACTTC. Translated, it gives CASSPQSGISNEQYF.

The rearrangement links TRBV28 to TRBJ2-7; 8 bases agree with TRBD1. This CDR3 comprises 15 residues. Unmatched junction bases numbered 5, after V lost 4 bases and J lost 0 bases. Looked up from germline, CDR1 is MDHEN and CDR2 is SYDVKM. This CDR3 is CASSSGQAISYEQYF. CDR3 bases: TGTGCCAGCAGTTCGGGACAGGCGATCTCCTACGAGCAGTACTTC. The variable domain in full, completed from reference TRBV28 and TRBJ2-7, reads DVKVTQSSRYLVKRTGEKVFLECVQDMDHENMFWYRQDPGLGLRLIYFSYDVKMKEKGDIPEGYSVSREKKERFSLILESASTNQTSMYLCASSSGQAISYEQYFGPGTRLTVT.

This clonotype was counted a few times. This chain joins TRBV12-3 or TRBV12-4 and TRBJ1-1; 7 nucleotides agree with TRBD1. With V trimmed by 5 bases and J by 5 bases, 11 bases remained unmatched. CDR3 length equals 15 residues. CDR3 DNA: TGTGCCAGCAGTCTCTCAGGGGGGGCCAAGACTGAAGCTTTCTTT. Its protein product is CASSLSGGAKTEAFF.

CDR3 sequence (DNA): TGTGCCAGCAGCTTAGATGGTCGGAGTTCACCCCTCCACTTT. Protein sequence: CASSLDGRSSPLHF. V and J are TRBV11-2 and TRBJ1-6; D unclear. The CDR3 has 14 residues. The germline CDR1 and CDR2 sequences are SGHAT and FQNNGV. V lost 0 bases and J 9 bases, leaving 9 bases between the germline ends.

As for this clonotype: A much larger clone differs by one base, so this may be a read error. The chain couples TRBV20-1 to TRBJ1-5; unclear D gene. The V end was cut by 0 bases, the J end by 2 bases, with 8 bases between. The CDR3 contains 14 residues. Per the germline V gene, CDR1 is DFQATT and CDR2 is SNEGSKA (reference sequence). In DNA, the CDR3 is TGCAGTGCTAGAGATGGGCAGGGCAATCAGCCCCAGCATTTT. As protein: CSARDGQGNQPQHF.

This chain links TRBV25-1 with TRBJ2-5, with no clear D. CDR1 is MGHDK and CDR2 is SYGVNS in the germline V gene. This CDR3 contains 14 residues. V was shortened by 0 bases and J by 4 bases, with 9 bases between the two germline ends. The CDR3 is CASSEYIKGETQYF. The CDR3, as DNA: TGTGCCAGCAGTGAATATATCAAAGGAGAGACCCAGTACTTC.

In its sample, this clonotype was seen a few times. The chain joins TRBV3-1 to TRBJ1-6; D is undetermined. Germline V gene sequence: CDR1 LGHDT, CDR2 YNNKEL (reference sequence). The V gene lost 1 base and the J gene lost 8 bases, with 6 bases spanning the gap. The CDR3 extends over 13 amino acids. In DNA form, the CDR3 reads TGTGCCAGCAGCCAAGTGAAGGATTCACCCCTCCACTTT. Translated: CASSQVKDSPLHF.

V gene TRBV20-1 combines with J gene TRBJ1-5; D unclear. V was trimmed by 3 bases and J by 1 base, leaving 13 bases between them. Germline CDR1 DFQATT, CDR2 SNEGSKA (reference sequence). The CDR3 is 15 amino acids. The CDR3 loop reads CSASVASPSNQPQHF. CDR3 coding DNA: TGCAGTGCTAGTGTGGCGTCCCCCAGCAATCAGCCCCAGCATTTT.

The V and J genes are TRBV14 and TRBJ2-3; 10 bases match TRBD2. V dropped 3 bases and J dropped 1; count of bases not matched to a gene: 7. The CDR3 covers 17 residues. CDR1 and CDR2 (germline): SGHDN, FVKESK. The CDR3 bases are TGTGCCAGCAGCCACAACACAGGACTAGCGGGCACAGATACGCAGTATTTT. The encoded protein is CASSHNTGLAGTDTQYF.